The rows below give T cell receptor beta chains drawn from one sample of a study of T cells after yellow fever vaccination. MiXCR, run by TCRdb on the 5' RACE reads, gives a single entry per CDR3 protein. The table shows around 320,000 distinct CDR3 sequences, with around 10% occurring only once. The starting material was CD4+ T cells sorted from PBMCs, obtained 5 days after the yellow fever booster vaccination. These receptors originate from a man aged 18 to 29 who received the YFV17D yellow fever vaccine. Each CDR3 is given with its conserved first and last residue. D genes are given only for firm matches. Clone sizes are given selectively: once, few, many, or a class where the clone is expanded.

>15|TRBJ1-6|TRBV28|few|NA
TGTGCCAGCAGACCTTGGTCCCTGGAAAATTCACCCCTCCACTTT
CASRPWSLENSPLHF
>15|TRBJ2-3|TRBV20-1|NA|NA
TGCAGTGCTAGAGATATGGGGAGTGGGGTAGATACGCAGTATTTT
CSARDMGSGVDTQYF
>14|TRBJ1-1|TRBV12-3/TRBV12-4|NA|NA
TGTGCCAGCAGCATTCGGGGGGCCGGCACTGAAGCTTTCTTT
CASSIRGAGTEAFF
>14|TRBJ2-1|TRBV7-3|NA|TRBD1
TGTGCCAGCAGTACAGGGGCAGCCTACAATGAGCAGTTCTTC
CASSTGAAYNEQFF
>15|TRBJ2-1|TRBV9|NA|TRBD2
TGTGCCAGCAGCGTAAGGGGACTAGGACGCAATGAGCAGTTCTTC
CASSVRGLGRNEQFF
>14|TRBJ2-7|TRBV7-2|few|NA
TGTGCCAGCAGCTTGAACAGGGTTAGGAACGAGCAGTACTTC
CASSLNRVRNEQYF
>13|TRBJ1-1|TRBV5-1|NA|NA
TGCGCCAGAAGCTTCGGCAGTAACACTGAAGCTTTCTTT
CARSFGSNTEAFF
>14|TRBJ2-5|TRBV7-2|many|NA
TGTGCCAGCAGCTTAGGCCTAGCGATGCAGACCCAGTACTTC
CASSLGLAMQTQYF
>14|TRBJ2-1|TRBV6-2/TRBV6-3|NA|TRBD1
TGTGCCAGCAGTTGGAAACAGGGGGCTGGTGAGCAGTTCTTC
CASSWKQGAGEQFF
>12|TRBJ2-1|TRBV2|NA|NA
TGTGCCAGTGGACAGAACTACAATGAGCAGTTCTTC
CASGQNYNEQFF
>14|TRBJ1-5|TRBV12-3/TRBV12-4|NA|NA
TGTGCCAGCAGTTTAGGGGGAATGGGTCAGCCCCAGCATTTT
CASSLGGMGQPQHF
>12|TRBJ1-2|TRBV20-1|few|NA
TGCAGTGCTAACCAGGGCAACTATGGCTACACCTTC
CSANQGNYGYTF
>15|TRBJ2-1|TRBV6-5|few|TRBD1
TGTGCCAGCAGCTCGACAGGGATCTCCTACAATGAGCAGTTCTTC
CASSSTGISYNEQFF
>13|TRBJ2-1|TRBV5-6|NA|TRBD2
TGTGCCAGCAGCTGGGGACTAGCTGGTGAGCAGTTCTTC
CASSWGLAGEQFF
>15|TRBJ2-5|TRBV6-6|few|TRBD1
TGTGCCAGCAGTTCTCGGACAGGGGGCGTAGGGACCCAGTACTTC
CASSSRTGGVGTQYF
>15|TRBJ2-7|TRBV5-6|NA|NA
TGTGCCAGCAGCTTGGATCCATGGTTATTCTACGAGCAGTACTTC
CASSLDPWLFYEQYF
>12|TRBJ1-1|TRBV10-2|few|TRBD1
TGCGCCAGCACACAGGGGATGACTGAAGCTTTCTTT
CASTQGMTEAFF
>13|TRBJ2-5|TRBV29-1|many|NA
TGCAGCGTTGACGGTGGGGTTAGGGAGACCCAGTACTTC
CSVDGGVRETQYF
>15|TRBJ1-2|TRBV6-5|NA|TRBD1
TGTGCCAGCACCCAGGGGGGGGCGGTCAACTCTGGCTACACCTTC
CASTQGGAVNSGYTF
>12|TRBJ2-5|TRBV29-1|few|NA
TGCAGCGTAGGAAGGGGCCAAGAGACCCAGTACTTC
CSVGRGQETQYF
>14|TRBJ2-1|TRBV5-1|many|NA
TGCGCCAGCAGCCCGGCGGACTCCTACAATGAGCAGTTCTTC
CASSPADSYNEQFF
>14|TRBJ2-3|TRBV18|many|NA
TGTGCCAGCTCACCGGGCTATAGCACAGATACGCAGTATTTT
CASSPGYSTDTQYF
>13|TRBJ2-4|TRBV12-3/TRBV12-4|many|NA
TGTGCCAGCAGCCCCCGGGGGCTCGGCATTCAGTACTTC
CASSPRGLGIQYF
>13|TRBJ1-3|TRBV29-1|NA|NA
TGCAGCGTTGGACCGTCCTCTGGAAACACCATATATTTT
CSVGPSSGNTIYF
>12|TRBJ2-3|TRBV7-2|few|NA
TGTGCCAGCAGCGCAGAATCAGATACGCAGTATTTT
CASSAESDTQYF
>16|TRBJ2-6|TRBV12-3/TRBV12-4|few|NA
TGTGCCAGCAGCCTACCTTTGACAGCCGGGGCCAACGTCCTGACTTTC
CASSLPLTAGANVLTF
>15|TRBJ1-2|TRBV19|NA|TRBD1
TGTGCCAGTAGTTGGGGGACAGCCCGGGACTATGGCTACACCTTC
CASSWGTARDYGYTF
>16|TRBJ2-3|TRBV24-1|few|NA
TGTGCCACCAGTGATACAGGACGGGGCGACACAGATACGCAGTATTTT
CATSDTGRGDTDTQYF
>16|TRBJ2-1|TRBV5-1|NA|TRBD1
TGCGCCAGCAGCCCACCCGGGACAGGGGAGTCCGATGAGCAGTTCTTC
CASSPPGTGESDEQFF
>16|TRBJ2-5|TRBV2|NA|TRBD2
TGTGCCAGCAGTGACTGGACTAGCGGGGGGAAAGAGACCCAGTACTTC
CASSDWTSGGKETQYF
>14|TRBJ2-3|TRBV4-1|many|TRBD2
TGCGCCAGCAATAGCGGGGGGGGCCCAGATACGCAGTATTTT
CASNSGGGPDTQYF
>17|TRBJ2-3|TRBV7-6|NA|NA
TGTGCCAGCAGCATAAATTCTCCTATACTTAGCACAGATACGCAGTATTTT
CASSINSPILSTDTQYF
>13|TRBJ1-5|TRBV7-2|few|NA
TGTGCCAGCAGCTCCCGAGGGCAACAGCCCCAGCATTTT
CASSSRGQQPQHF
>15|TRBJ1-5|TRBV12-3/TRBV12-4|few|NA
TGTGCCAGCAGTTGGTCCCAGAATAGCAATCAGCCCCAGCATTTT
CASSWSQNSNQPQHF
>17|TRBJ2-3|TRBV6-2/TRBV6-3|NA|TRBD2
TGTGCCAGCAGTTACTCGATGCCTAGCGGGGACACAGATACGCAGTATTTT
CASSYSMPSGDTDTQYF
>13|TRBJ2-3|TRBV3-1|few|NA
TGTGCCAGCAGGCCTTGGGGGGAAGATACGCAGTATTTT
CASRPWGEDTQYF